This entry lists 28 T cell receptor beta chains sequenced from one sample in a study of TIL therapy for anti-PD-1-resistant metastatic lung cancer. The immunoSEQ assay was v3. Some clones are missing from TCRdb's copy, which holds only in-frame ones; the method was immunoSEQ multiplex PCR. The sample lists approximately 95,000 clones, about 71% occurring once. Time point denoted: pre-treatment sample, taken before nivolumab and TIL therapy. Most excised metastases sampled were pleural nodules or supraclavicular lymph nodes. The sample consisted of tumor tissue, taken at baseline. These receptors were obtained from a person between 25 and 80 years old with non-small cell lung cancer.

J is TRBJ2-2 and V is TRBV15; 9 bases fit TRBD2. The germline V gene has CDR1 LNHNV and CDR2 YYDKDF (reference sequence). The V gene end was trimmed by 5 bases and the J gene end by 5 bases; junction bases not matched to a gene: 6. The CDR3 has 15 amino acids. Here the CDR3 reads CATSSRGGRTGELFF. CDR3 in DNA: TGTGCCACCAGCTCGCGGGGGGGTAGAACCGGGGAGCTGTTTTTT. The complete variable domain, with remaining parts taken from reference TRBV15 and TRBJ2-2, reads DAMVIQNPRYQVTQFGKPVTLSCSQTLNHNVMYWYQQKSSQAPKLLFHYYDKDFNNEADTPDNFQSRRPNTSFCFLDIRSPGLGDTAMYLCATSSRGGRTGELFFGEGSRLTVL.

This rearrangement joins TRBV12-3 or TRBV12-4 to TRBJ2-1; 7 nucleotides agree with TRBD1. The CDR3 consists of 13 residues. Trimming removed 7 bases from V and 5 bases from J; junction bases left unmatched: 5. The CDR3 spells CASKLTGDNEQFF. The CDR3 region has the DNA TGTGCCAGCAAACTTACAGGGGACAATGAGCAGTTCTTC.

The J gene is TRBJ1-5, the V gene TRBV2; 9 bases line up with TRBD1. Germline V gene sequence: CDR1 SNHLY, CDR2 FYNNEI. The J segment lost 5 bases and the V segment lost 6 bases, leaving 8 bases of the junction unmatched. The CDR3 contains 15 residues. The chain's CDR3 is CASSVTGGFYQPQHF. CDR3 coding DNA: TGTGCCAGCAGCGTGACAGGGGGGTTTTATCAGCCCCAGCATTTT.

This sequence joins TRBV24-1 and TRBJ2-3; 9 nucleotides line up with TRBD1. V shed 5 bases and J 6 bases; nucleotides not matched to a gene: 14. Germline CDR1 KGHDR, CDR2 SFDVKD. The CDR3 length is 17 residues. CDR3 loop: CATSGPNRDRVWDTQYF. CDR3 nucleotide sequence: TGTGCCACCAGTGGCCCAAACCGGGACAGGGTATGGGATACGCAGTATTTT.

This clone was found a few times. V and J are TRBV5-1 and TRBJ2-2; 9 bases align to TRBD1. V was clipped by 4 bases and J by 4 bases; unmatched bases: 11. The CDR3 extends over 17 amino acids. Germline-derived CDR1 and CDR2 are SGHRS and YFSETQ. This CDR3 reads CASSLTGTGYSTGELFF. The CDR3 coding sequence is TGCGCCAGCAGCCTAACCGGGACAGGGTACTCCACCGGGGAGCTGTTTTTT.

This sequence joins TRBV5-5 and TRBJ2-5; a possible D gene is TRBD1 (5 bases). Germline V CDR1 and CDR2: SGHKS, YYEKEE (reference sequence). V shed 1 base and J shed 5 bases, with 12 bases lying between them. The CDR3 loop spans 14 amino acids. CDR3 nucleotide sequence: TGTGCCAGCAGCTTGTTCAGGGAAGGTGAGACCCAGTACTTC. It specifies CASSLFREGETQYF.

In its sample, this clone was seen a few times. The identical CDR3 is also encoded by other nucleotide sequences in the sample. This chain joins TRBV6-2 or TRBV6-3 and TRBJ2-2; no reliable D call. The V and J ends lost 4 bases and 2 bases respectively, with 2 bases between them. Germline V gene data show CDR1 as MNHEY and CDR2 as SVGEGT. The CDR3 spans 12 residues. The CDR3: CASSLNTGELFF. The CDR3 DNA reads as TGTGCCAGCAGTTTAAACACCGGGGAGCTGTTTTTT.

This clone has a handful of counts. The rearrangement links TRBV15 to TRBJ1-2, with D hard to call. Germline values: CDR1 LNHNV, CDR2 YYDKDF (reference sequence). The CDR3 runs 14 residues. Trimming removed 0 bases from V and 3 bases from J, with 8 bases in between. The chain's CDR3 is CATSRDRAYYGYTF. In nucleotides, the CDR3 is TGTGCCACCAGCAGAGATCGGGCGTACTATGGCTACACCTTC.

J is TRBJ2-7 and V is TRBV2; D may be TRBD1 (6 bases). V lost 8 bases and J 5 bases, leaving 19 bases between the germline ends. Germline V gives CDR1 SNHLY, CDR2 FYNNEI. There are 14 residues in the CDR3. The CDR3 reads CASDDGTTQNEQYF. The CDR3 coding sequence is TGTGCCAGCGATGACGGGACAACCCAAAACGAGCAGTACTTC.

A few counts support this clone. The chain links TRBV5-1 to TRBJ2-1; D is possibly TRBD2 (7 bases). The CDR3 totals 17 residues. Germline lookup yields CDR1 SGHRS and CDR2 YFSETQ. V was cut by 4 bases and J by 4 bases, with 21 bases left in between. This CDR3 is CASSPMGGGSGYNEQFF. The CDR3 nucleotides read TGCGCCAGCAGCCCAATGGGGGGCGGGAGTGGGTACAATGAGCAGTTCTTC.

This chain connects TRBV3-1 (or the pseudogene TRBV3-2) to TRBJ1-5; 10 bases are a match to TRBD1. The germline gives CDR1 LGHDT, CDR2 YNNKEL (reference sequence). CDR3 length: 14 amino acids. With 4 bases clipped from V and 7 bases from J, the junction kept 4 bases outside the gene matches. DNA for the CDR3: TGTGCCAGCAGCCTCGGGACAGGGGAACAGCCCCAGCATTTT. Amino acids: CASSLGTGEQPQHF.

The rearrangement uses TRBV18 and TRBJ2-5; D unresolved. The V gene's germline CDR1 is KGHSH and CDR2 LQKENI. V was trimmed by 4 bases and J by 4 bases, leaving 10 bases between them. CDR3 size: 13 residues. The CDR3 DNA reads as TGTGCCAGCTCACAGGGTAATTTAGAGACCCAGTACTTC. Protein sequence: CASSQGNLETQYF.

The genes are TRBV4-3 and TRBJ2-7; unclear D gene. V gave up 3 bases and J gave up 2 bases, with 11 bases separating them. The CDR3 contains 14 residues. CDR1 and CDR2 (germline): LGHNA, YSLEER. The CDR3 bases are TGCGCCAGCAGCCAGCTCGCAGAAGCCTACGAGCAGTACTTC. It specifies CASSQLAEAYEQYF.

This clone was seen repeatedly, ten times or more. The CDR3: CASSLGRGYEQYF. Here the CDR3 DNA reads TGTGCCAGCAGCCTGGGCAGGGGCTACGAGCAGTACTTC. This rearrangement joins TRBV3-1 (or the pseudogene TRBV3-2) to TRBJ2-7; tentative D call: TRBD1 (6 bases). CDR1 is LGHDT, CDR2 YNNKEL, per germline (reference sequence). This CDR3 region has 13 residues. Trimming pared 4 bases from V and 3 bases from J, leaving 10 bases between.

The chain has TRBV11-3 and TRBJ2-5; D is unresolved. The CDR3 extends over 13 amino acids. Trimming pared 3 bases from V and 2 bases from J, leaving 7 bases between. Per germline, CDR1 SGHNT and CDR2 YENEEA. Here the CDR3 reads CASSFSQQETQYF. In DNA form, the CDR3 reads TGTGCCAGCAGCTTTTCTCAGCAAGAGACCCAGTACTTC.

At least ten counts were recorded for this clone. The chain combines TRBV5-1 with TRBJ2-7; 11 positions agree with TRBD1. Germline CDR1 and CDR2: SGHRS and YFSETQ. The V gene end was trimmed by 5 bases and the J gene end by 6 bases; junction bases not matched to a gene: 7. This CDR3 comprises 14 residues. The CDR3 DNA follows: TGCGCCAGCAGTTCGACCGGGACAGGGGGCGAGCAGTACTTC. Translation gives CASSSTGTGGEQYF.

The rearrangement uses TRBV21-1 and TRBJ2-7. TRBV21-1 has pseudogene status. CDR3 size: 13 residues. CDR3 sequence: CASSKEGGYEQYF. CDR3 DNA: TGTGCCAGCAGCAAAGAGGGGGGCTACGAGCAGTACTTC.

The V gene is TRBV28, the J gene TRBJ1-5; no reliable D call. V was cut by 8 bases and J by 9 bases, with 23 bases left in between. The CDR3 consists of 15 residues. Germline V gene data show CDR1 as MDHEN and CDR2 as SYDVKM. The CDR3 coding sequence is TGTGCCAGCCAACGAAAGGGCAGCGACCTTCGGCCCCAGCATTTT. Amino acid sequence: CASQRKGSDLRPQHF.

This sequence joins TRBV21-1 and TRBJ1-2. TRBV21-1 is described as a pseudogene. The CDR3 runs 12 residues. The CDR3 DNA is TGTGCCAGCAGCAAACCCGGTCCCGGGGATAACTTC. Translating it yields CASSKPGPGDNF.

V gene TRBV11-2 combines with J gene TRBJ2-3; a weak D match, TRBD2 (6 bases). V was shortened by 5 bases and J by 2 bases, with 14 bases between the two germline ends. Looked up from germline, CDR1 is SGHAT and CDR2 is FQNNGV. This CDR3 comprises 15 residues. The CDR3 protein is CASSPWGVNTDTQYF. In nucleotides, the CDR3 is TGTGCCAGCAGCCCCTGGGGGGTTAACACAGATACGCAGTATTTT.

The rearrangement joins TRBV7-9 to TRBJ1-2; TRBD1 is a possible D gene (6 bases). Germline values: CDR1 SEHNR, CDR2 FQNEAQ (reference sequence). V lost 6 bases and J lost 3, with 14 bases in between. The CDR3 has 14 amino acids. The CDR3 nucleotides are TGTGCCAGCAGTCAAGGACAGTCCTACTATGGCTACACCTTC. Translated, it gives CASSQGQSYYGYTF.

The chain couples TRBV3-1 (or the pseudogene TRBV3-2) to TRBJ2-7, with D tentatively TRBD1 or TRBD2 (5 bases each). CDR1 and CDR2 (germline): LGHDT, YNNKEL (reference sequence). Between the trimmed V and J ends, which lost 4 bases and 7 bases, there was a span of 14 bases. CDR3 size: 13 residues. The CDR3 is CASSRNRDLEQYF. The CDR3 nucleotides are TGTGCCAGCAGCCGAAACCGGGACCTTGAGCAGTACTTC.

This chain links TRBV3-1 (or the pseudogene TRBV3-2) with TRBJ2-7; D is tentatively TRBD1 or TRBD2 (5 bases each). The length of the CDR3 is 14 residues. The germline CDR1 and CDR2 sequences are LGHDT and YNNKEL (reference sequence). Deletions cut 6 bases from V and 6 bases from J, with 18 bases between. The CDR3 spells CASSNRGPLGEQYF. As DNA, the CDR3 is TGTGCCAGCAGTAACCGGGGCCCTCTCGGCGAGCAGTACTTC.

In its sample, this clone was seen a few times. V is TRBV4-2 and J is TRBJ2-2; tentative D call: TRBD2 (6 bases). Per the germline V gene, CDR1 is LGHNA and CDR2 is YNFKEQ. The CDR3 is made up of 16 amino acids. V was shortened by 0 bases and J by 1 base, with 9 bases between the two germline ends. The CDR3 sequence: CASSQDPGGNTGELFF. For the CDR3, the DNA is TGTGCCAGCAGCCAAGATCCCGGGGGGAACACCGGGGAGCTGTTTTTT.

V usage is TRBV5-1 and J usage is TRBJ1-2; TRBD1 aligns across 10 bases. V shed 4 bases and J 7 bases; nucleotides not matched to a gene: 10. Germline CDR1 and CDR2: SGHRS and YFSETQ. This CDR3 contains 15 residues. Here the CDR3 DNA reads TGCGCCAGCAGCCCTCCGGGACAGGGGACCGGTGGCTACACCTTC. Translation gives CASSPPGQGTGGYTF.

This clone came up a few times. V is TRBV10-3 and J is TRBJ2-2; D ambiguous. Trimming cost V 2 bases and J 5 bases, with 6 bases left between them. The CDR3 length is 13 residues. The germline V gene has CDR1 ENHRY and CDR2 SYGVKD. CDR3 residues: CAISEGWTGELFF. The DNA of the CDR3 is TGTGCCATCAGTGAGGGCTGGACCGGGGAGCTGTTTTTT.

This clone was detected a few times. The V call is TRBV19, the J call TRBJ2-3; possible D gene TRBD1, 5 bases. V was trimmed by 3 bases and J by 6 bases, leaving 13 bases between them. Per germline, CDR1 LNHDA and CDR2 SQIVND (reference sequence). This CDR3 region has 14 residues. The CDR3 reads CASSIFPNRDTQYF. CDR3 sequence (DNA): TGTGCCAGTAGTATTTTTCCCAACAGGGATACGCAGTATTTT.

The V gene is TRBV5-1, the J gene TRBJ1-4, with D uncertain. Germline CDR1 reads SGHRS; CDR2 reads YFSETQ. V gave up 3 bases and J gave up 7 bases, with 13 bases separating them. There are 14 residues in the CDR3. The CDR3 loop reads CASSSRAYGEKLFF. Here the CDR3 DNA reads TGCGCCAGCAGCTCGAGAGCTTACGGTGAAAAACTGTTTTTT.